Below, one TCR beta chain is given with its context. The sample comes from a study of control samples from healthy donors and cancer patients. The data were produced by immunoSEQ multiplex PCR, yet TCRdb's version contains in-frame clones alone and is incomplete. The table lists hundreds of thousands of clones, 75% to 95% of them singletons. CDR1 LNHDA and CDR2 SQIVND come from the germline V gene (reference sequence). There are 15 residues in the CDR3. The V gene lost 7 bases and the J gene lost 2 bases, with 17 bases spanning the gap. The sequence was collected from a man aged 35 to 55 with head and neck cancer. The gene calls are TRBV19 and TRBJ1-2; maybe TRBD1 (5 bases). Sequencing used PBMCs. CDR3 sequence (DNA): TGTGCCAGTACCACCCCATCTACAGGCAACTATGGCTACACCTTC. Amino acids: CASTTPSTGNYGYTF. The variable domain in full, completed from reference TRBV19 and TRBJ1-2, reads DGGITQSPKYLFRKEGQNVTLSCEQNLNHDAMYWYRQDPGQGLRLIYYSQIVNDFQKGDIAEGYSVSREKKESFPLTVTSAQKNPTAFYLCASTTPSTGNYGYTFGSGTRLTVV.